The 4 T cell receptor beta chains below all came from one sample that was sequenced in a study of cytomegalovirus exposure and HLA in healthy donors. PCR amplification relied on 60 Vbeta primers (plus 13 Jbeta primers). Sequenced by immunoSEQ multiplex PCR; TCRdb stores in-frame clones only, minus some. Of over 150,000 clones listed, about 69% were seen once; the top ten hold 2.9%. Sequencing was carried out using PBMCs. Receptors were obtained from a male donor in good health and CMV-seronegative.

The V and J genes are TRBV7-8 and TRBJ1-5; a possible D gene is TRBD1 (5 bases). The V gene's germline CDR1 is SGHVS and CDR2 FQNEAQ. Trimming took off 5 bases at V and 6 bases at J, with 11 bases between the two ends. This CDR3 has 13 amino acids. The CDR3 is CASSRIRGQPQHF. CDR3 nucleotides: TGTGCCAGCAGCCGGATAAGGGGTCAGCCCCAGCATTTT.

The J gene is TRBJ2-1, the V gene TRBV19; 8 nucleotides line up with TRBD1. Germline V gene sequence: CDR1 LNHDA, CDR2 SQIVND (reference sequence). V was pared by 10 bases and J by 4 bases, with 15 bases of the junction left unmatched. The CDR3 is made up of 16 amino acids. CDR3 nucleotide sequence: TGTGCCACCCTGCCGGAGACAGGGGCCGGGTACAATGAGCAGTTCTTC. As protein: CATLPETGAGYNEQFF.

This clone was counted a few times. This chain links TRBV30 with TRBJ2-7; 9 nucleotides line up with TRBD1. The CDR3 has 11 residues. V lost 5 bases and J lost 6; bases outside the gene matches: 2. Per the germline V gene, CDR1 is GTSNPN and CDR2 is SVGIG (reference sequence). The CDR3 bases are TGTGCCTGGGGGACAGGGCCCGAGCAGTACTTC. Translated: CAWGTGPEQYF. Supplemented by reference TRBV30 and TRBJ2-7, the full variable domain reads SQTIHQWPATLVQPVGSPLSLECTVEGTSNPNLYWYRQAAGRGLQLLFYSVGIGQISSEVPQNLSASRPQDRQFILSSKKLLLSDSGFYLCAWGTGPEQYFGPGTRLTVT.

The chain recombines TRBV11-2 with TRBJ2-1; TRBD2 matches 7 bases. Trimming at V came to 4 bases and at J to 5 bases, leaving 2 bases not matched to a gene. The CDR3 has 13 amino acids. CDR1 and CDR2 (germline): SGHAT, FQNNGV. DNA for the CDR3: TGTGCCAGCAGCTGGGGGAGGGACAATGAGCAGTTCTTC. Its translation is CASSWGRDNEQFF.